This T cell receptor beta chain was recovered during a study of blood T cells in healthy people across ages. Next came a second PCR, run for about 6 to 12 cycles, which used a sample-barcoded 5' primer along with a J-beta primer mix. Each cDNA was tagged by a template-switch adaptor containing 12 random nucleotides. TCRdb redid the calling of the 5' RACE reads with MiXCR, one entry per CDR3 protein. This table holds some 370,000 distinct CDR3 sequences, about 55% found once. CDR3 length: 15 amino acids. J lost 6 bases, V lost 5 bases, and 9 bases had no gene match. Per the germline V gene, CDR1 is SEHNR and CDR2 is FQNEAQ (reference sequence). This clonotype turned up a few times.

The chain joins TRBV7-9 to TRBJ2-1; 8 bases align to TRBD2. The TCR was taken from a man aged 60-69 years in good health. The sequencing sample was made of blood. CDR3 sequence reads: CASSDSGIFGNEQFF. The CDR3 DNA reads as TGTGCCAGCAGCGATAGCGGGATCTTCGGCAATGAGCAGTTCTTC.